This T cell receptor beta chain derives from a study of blood T cells in healthy people across ages. Study results and limitations: Higher diversity and more naive CD4+ cells were features of long-lived donors, compared to aged donors.

As regards this clonotype: Its antigen is not known.

The second PCR ran about 6 to 12 cycles with a sample-barcoded 5' primer and J-beta primers. A template-switch adaptor that had 12 random nucleotides put a tag on each cDNA molecule. One entry per CDR3 protein results from TCRdb running MiXCR on the 5' RACE reads. In the table there are around 820,000 distinct CDR3 sequences, approximately 25% of which are singletons. V gave up 3 bases and J gave up 6 bases, with 10 bases separating them. CDR3 length equals 13 residues. Germline CDR1 and CDR2: SGHTA and FQGNSA. Each donor supplied around 9.6 milliliters of peripheral blood. The data were also submitted as part of a second study, on T cells of mothers and their children.

Sequencing was done on a sample of blood. The sequence was collected from a boy younger than 18 in good health. The chain uses TRBV7-2 and TRBJ2-3, with D possibly matching TRBD2 (6 bases). CDR3 in amino acids: CASSLTRMDTQYF. In DNA, the CDR3 is TGTGCCAGCAGCTTGACTAGGATGGATACGCAGTATTTT. The complete variable domain, with remaining parts taken from reference TRBV7-2 and TRBJ2-3, reads GAGVSQSPSNKVTEKGKDVELRCDPISGHTALYWYRQSLGQGLEFLIYFQGNSAPDKSGLPSDRFSAERTGGSVSTLTIQRTQQEDSAVYLCASSLTRMDTQYFGPGTRLTVL.